This TCR beta chain was obtained from a study of blood T cell repertoires in COVID-19. Authors' methods: Nucleated cell counts were estimated from reference gene primer amplification. Sequencing was performed with immunoSEQ multiplex PCR; in TCRdb, only in-frame clones are kept and a portion is missing. V and J calls and clone size come straight from that table; D and trimming were deduced from the DNA. Among tens of thousands of clones listed, approximately 90% were seen once. The sequence was collected from a woman of 80 years or more with acute or convalescent COVID-19. Input material: peripheral blood.

The CDR3 nucleotides are TGCGCCAGCAGCTTGGTCGCAGGTAATTACAATGAGCAGTTCTTC. The encoded protein is CASSLVAGNYNEQFF. The gene calls are TRBV5-1 and TRBJ2-1; D unresolved. CDR1 is SGHRS, CDR2 YFSETQ, per germline. The V end was cut by 0 bases, the J end by 4 bases, with 11 bases between. The CDR3 consists of 15 residues. Using reference TRBV5-1 and TRBJ2-1 for the parts outside the CDR3, the full variable domain is KAGVTQTPRYLIKTRGQQVTLSCSPISGHRSVSWYQQTPGQGLQFLFEYFSETQRNKGNFPGRFSGRQFSNSRSEMNVSTLELGDSALYLCASSLVAGNYNEQFFGPGTRLTVL.